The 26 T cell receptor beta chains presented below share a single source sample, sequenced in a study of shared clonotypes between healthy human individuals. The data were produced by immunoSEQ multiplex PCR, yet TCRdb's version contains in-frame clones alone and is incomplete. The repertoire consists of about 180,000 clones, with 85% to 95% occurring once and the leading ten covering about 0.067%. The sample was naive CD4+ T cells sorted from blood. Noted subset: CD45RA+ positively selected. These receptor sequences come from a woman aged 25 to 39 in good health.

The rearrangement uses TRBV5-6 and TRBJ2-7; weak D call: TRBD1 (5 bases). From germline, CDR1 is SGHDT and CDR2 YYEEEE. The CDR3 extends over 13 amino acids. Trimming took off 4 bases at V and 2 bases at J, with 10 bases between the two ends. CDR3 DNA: TGTGCCAGCAGCCGGACCAGGGCCTACGAGCAGTACTTC. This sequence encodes CASSRTRAYEQYF.

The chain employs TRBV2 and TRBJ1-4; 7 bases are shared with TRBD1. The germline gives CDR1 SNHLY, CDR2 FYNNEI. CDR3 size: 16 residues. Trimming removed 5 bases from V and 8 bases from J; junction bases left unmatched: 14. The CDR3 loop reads CASSLTGQAFQEKLFF. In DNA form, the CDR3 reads TGTGCCAGCAGTTTAACAGGACAGGCCTTTCAGGAAAAACTGTTTTTT.

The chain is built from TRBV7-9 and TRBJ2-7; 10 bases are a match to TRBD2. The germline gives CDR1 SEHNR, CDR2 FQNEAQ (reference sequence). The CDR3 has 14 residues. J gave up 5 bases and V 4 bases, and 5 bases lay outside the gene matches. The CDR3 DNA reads TGTGCCAGCAGCTCGGCTAGCGGGAGCCACGAGCAGTACTTC. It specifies CASSSASGSHEQYF.

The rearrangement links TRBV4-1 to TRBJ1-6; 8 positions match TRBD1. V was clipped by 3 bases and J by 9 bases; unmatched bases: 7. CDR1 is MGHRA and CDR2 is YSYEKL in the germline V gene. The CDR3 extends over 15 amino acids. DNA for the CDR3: TGCGCCAGCAGCCAGGATGGACAGGGAATTTCACCCCTCCACTTT. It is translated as CASSQDGQGISPLHF.

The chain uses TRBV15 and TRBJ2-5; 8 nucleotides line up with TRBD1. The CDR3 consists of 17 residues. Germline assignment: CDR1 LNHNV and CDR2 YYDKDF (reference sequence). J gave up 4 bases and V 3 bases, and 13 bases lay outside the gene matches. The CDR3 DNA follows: TGTGCCACCAGCAGGGGGACAGGAAGATTCGGTGGAGAGACCCAGTACTTC. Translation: CATSRGTGRFGGETQYF.

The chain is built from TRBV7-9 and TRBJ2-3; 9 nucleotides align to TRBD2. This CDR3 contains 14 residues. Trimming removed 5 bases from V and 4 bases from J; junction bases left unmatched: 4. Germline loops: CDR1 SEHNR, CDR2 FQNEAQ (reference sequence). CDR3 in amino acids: CASSHSGSADTQYF. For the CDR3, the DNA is TGTGCCAGCAGCCATAGCGGGAGTGCAGATACGCAGTATTTT.

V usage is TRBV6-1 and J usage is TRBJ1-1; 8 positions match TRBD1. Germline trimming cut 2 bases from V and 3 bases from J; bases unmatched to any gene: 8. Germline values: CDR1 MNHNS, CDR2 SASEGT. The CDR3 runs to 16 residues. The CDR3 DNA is TGTGCCAGCAGTGAACTAATCAGGGGGCTAGACACTGAAGCTTTCTTT. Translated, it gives CASSELIRGLDTEAFF.

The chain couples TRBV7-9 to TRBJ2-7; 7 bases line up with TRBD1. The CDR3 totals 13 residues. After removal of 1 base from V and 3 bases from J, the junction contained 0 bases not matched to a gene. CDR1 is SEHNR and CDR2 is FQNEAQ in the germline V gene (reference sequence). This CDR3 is CASSLGTGYEQYF. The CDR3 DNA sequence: TGTGCCAGCAGCTTAGGGACAGGCTACGAGCAGTACTTC. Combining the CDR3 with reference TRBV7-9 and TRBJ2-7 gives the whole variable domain DTGVSQNPRHKITKRGQNVTFRCDPISEHNRLYWYRQTLGQGPEFLTYFQNEAQLEKSRLLSDRFSAERPKGSFSTLEIQRTEQGDSAMYLCASSLGTGYEQYFGPGTRLTVT.

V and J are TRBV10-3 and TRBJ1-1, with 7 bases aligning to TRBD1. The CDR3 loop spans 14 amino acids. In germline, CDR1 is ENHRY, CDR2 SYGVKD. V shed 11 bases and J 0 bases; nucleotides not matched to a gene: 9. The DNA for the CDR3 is TGTGCCGTTGGGACAGTTGCTATGAACACTGAAGCTTTCTTT. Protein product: CAVGTVAMNTEAFF.

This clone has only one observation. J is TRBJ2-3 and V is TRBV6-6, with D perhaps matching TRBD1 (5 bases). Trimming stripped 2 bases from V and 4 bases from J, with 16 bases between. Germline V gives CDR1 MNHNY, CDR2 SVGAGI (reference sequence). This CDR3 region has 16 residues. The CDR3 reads CASSYGQGFLSDTQYF. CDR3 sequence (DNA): TGTGCCAGCAGTTACGGTCAGGGTTTCCTTTCAGATACGCAGTATTTT.

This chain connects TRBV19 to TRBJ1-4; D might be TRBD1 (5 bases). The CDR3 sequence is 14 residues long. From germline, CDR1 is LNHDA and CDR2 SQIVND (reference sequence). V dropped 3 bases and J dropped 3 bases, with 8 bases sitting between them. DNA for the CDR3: TGTGCCAGTAGTATGGGGGGTCCTAATGAAAAACTGTTTTTT. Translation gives CASSMGGPNEKLFF.

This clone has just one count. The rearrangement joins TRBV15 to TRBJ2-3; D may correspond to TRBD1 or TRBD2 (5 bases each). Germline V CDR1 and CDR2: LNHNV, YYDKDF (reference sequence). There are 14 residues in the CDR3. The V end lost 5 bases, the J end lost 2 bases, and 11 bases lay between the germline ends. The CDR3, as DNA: TGTGCCACCAGCGCCCGGGACCCCACAGATACGCAGTATTTT. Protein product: CATSARDPTDTQYF.

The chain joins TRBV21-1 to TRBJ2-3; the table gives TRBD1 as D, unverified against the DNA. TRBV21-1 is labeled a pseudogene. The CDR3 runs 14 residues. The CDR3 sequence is CASSKGTGTPVRYF. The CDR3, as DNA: TGTGCCAGCAGCAAAGGGACAGGGACCCCCGTAAGGTATTTT.

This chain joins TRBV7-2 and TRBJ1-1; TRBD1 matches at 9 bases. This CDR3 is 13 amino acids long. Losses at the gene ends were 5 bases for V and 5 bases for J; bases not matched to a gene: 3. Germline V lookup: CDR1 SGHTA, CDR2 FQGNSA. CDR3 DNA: TGTGCCAGCAGCGGGGGACAGGGAACTGAAGCTTTCTTT. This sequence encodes CASSGGQGTEAFF. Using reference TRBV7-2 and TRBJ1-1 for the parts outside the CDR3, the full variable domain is GAGVSQSPSNKVTEKGKDVELRCDPISGHTALYWYRQSLGQGLEFLIYFQGNSAPDKSGLPSDRFSAERTGGSVSTLTIQRTQQEDSAVYLCASSGGQGTEAFFGQGTRLTVV.

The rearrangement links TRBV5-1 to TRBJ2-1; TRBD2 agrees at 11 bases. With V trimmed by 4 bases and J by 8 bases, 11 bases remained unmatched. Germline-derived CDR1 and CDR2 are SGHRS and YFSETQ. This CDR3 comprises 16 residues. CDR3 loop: CASSILAGVGGDEQFF. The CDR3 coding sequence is TGCGCCAGCAGCATACTAGCGGGAGTGGGAGGCGATGAGCAGTTCTTC.

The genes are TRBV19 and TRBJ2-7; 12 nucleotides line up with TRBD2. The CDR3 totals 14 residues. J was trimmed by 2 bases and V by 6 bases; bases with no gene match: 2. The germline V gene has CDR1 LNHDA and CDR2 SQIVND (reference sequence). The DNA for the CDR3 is TGTGCCAGTAGCAGACTAGCGGGAGCCTACGAGCAGTACTTC. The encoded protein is CASSRLAGAYEQYF.

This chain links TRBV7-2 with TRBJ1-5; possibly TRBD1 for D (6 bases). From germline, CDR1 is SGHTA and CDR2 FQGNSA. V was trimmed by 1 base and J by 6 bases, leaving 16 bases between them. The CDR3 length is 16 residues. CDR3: CASSLVGRGRFQPQHF. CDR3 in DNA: TGTGCCAGCAGCTTAGTCGGCAGGGGAAGGTTTCAGCCCCAGCATTTT.

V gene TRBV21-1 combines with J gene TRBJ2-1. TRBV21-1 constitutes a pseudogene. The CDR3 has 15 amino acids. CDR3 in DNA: TGTGCCAGCAGCAATCCCCAGAGCTCCTACAATGAGCAGTTCTTC. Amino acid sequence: CASSNPQSSYNEQFF.

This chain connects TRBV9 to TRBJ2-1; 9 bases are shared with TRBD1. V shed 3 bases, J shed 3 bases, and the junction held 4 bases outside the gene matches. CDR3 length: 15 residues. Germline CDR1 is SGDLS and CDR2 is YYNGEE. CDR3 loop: CASSAGQGYYNEQFF. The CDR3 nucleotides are TGTGCCAGCAGCGCGGGACAGGGTTACTACAATGAGCAGTTCTTC. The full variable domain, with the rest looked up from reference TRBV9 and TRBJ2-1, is DSGVTQTPKHLITATGQRVTLRCSPRSGDLSVYWYQQSLDQGLQFLIQYYNGEERAKGNILERFSAQQFPDLHSELNLSSLELGDSALYFCASSAGQGYYNEQFFGPGTRLTVL.

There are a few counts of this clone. In DNA, the CDR3 is TGTGCCAGCTCACCAGCTAGCGGGAGAAACTACGAGCAGTACTTC. This gives the protein CASSPASGRNYEQYF. This chain uses TRBV18 with TRBJ2-7; 10 positions match TRBD2. The length of the CDR3 is 15 residues. The V gene end was trimmed by 2 bases and the J gene end by 3 bases; junction bases not matched to a gene: 4. CDR1 and CDR2 (germline): KGHSH, LQKENI.

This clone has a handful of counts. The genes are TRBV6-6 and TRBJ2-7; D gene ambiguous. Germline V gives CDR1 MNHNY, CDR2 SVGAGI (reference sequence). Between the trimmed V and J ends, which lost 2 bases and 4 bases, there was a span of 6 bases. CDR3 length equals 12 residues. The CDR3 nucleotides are TGTGCCAGCAGTTACGATTATTACGAGCAGTACTTC. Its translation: CASSYDYYEQYF.

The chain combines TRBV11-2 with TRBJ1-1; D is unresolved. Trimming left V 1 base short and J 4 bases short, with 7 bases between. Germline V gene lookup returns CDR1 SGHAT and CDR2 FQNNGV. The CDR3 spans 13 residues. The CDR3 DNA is TGTGCCAGCAGCTTAGTGGCCACCACTGAAGCTTTCTTT. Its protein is CASSLVATTEAFF.

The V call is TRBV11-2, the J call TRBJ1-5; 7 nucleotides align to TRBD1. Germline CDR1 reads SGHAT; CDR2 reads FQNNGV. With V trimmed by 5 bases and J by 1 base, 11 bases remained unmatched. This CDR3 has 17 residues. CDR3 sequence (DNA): TGTGCCAGCAGCACATCGACAGGGTTGGTGAGCAATCAGCCCCAGCATTTT. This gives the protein CASSTSTGLVSNQPQHF. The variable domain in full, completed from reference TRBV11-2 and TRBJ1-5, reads EAGVAQSPRYKIIEKRQSVAFWCNPISGHATLYWYQQILGQGPKLLIQFQNNGVVDDSQLPKDRFSAERLKGVDSTLKIQPAKLEDSAVYLCASSTSTGLVSNQPQHFGDGTRLSIL.

CDR3 coding DNA: TGTGCCAGCAGGAGGAACAATCAGCCCCAGCATTTT. Protein product: CASRRNNQPQHF. The chain joins TRBV2 to TRBJ1-5, with D unresolved. Germline V gene data show CDR1 as SNHLY and CDR2 as FYNNEI. The CDR3 loop spans 12 amino acids. The V and J ends lost 6 bases and 3 bases respectively, with 6 bases between them.

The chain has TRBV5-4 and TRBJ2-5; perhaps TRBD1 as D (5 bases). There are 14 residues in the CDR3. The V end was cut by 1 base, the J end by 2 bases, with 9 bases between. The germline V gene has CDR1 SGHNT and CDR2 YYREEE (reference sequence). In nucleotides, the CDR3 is TGTGCCAGCAGCTTGCAGGGTAGGCAAGAGACCCAGTACTTC. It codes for CASSLQGRQETQYF.

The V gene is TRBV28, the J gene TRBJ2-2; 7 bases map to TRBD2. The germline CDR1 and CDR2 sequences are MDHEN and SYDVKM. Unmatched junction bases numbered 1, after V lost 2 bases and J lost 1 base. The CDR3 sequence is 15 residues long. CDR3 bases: TGTGCCAGCAGTTTAGCGGGAGAGAACACCGGGGAGCTGTTTTTT. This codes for CASSLAGENTGELFF.